The text below deals with one T cell receptor beta chain. As yet, its antigen is unknown. Sequencing of TCR beta was undertaken in CD8+ and CD4+ T cells derived from blood. Purification of the CD8+ and CD4+ T cells relied on negative isolation, and TEMRA cells underwent FACS enrichment. The RNA, about 0.5 to 1 ug, was put through reverse transcription using random hexamers. Across 54 Vbeta and 13 Jbeta, immunoSEQ multiplex PCR amplified TCR beta CDR3. Using its own MiXCR run on the immunoSEQ multiplex PCR reads, TCRdb lists one record per CDR3 protein. The sample consists of 100,000 to 150,000 distinct CDR3 sequences, over 75% of them appearing once. V was trimmed by 2 bases and J by 0 bases, leaving 20 bases between them. The CDR3 runs 19 residues. Germline V gives CDR1 SGHRS, CDR2 YFSETQ. This record belongs to a study of CD8 T cells in Susac syndrome. Study-wide points: The relatively small number of individuals in the TCR sequencing and HLA analysis was acknowledged by the study.

V usage is TRBV5-1 and J usage is TRBJ2-2; tentative D call: TRBD1 (5 bases). Sample: CD8+ T cells from PBMCs. The sequence derives from a human donor with multiple sclerosis. The CDR3 bases are TGCGCCAGCAGCTTATACGATAGACAGTCCATATCGAACACCGGGGAGCTGTTTTTT. Translating it yields CASSLYDRQSISNTGELFF.